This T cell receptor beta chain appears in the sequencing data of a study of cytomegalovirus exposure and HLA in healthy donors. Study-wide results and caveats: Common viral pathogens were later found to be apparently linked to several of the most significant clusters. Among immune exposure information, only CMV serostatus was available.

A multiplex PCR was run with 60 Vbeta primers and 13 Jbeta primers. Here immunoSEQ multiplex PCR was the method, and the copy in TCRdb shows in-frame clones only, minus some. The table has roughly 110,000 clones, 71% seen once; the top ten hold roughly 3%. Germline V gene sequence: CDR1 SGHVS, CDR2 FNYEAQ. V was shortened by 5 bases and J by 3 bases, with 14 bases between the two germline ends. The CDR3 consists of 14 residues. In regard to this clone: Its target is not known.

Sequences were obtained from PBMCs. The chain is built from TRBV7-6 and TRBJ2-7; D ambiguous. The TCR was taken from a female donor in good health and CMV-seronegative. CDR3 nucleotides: TGTGCCAGCAGCCTCTTCTCGCGGCACTACGAGCAGTACTTC. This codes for CASSLFSRHYEQYF.